These 25 T cell receptor beta chains were all obtained from the same sample, sequenced in a study of identical twins. Via MiXCR, TCRdb re-called the 5' RACE reads, giving one row per CDR3 protein. In the table there are about 520,000 distinct CDR3 sequences, approximately 22% of which are singletons. Another study also made use of these data, one on T cells expressing NK-cell markers.

Material for sequencing was CD4+ T cells sorted from blood. These receptors came from a woman between 18 and 29 years old in good health.

CDR3 sequence: CASILVSGSVQYF. CDR3 DNA: TGTGCCAGCATCCTCGTTAGCGGGAGCGTTCAGTACTTC. This chain uses TRBV7-9 with TRBJ2-4, with TRBD2 matching over 9 bases. The CDR3 is made up of 13 amino acids. Germline V gene data show CDR1 as SEHNR and CDR2 as FQNEAQ (reference sequence). With V trimmed by 7 bases and J by 11 bases, 9 bases remained unmatched.

This clonotype was recorded a few times. One end of the junction is discordant with germline, which a read error may explain. This chain uses TRBV4-3 with TRBJ1-1, with D perhaps TRBD1 (6 bases). Germline CDR1 LGHNA, CDR2 YSLEER. The CDR3 runs 14 residues. CDR3 region: CASSREDGTGRVVF. The CDR3 DNA reads TGCGCCAGCAGCCGCGAAGACGGTACAGGGCGGGTGGTATTT.

This clonotype was picked up a small number of times. J is TRBJ2-7 and V is TRBV10-3, with D perhaps TRBD2 (5 bases). This CDR3 has 14 amino acids. V shed 0 bases and J shed 1 base, with 7 bases lying between them. Looked up from germline, CDR1 is ENHRY and CDR2 is SYGVKD. The CDR3 region is CAISESRESYEQYF. CDR3 bases: TGTGCCATCAGTGAGTCGAGGGAGTCCTACGAGCAGTACTTC.

The table lists this clonotype with a few counts. The chain is built from TRBV5-1 and TRBJ2-5; D not certain. V lost 1 base, J lost 2 bases, and 9 bases lay in between. This CDR3 contains 14 residues. Germline V gene lookup returns CDR1 SGHRS and CDR2 YFSETQ. The CDR3 is CASSLWLPQETQYF. The DNA for the CDR3 is TGCGCCAGCAGCTTGTGGCTCCCACAAGAGACCCAGTACTTC.

In its sample, this clonotype was seen a few times. This chain connects TRBV29-1 to TRBJ2-1; D ambiguous. From germline, CDR1 is SQVTM and CDR2 ANQGSEA. Trimming removed 2 bases from V and 5 bases from J, with 10 bases in between. The CDR3 is 13 amino acids. The CDR3: CSVERLRNNEQFF. The CDR3 nucleotides are TGCAGCGTTGAACGGCTACGGAACAATGAGCAGTTCTTC.

This clonotype came up a few times. This rearrangement joins TRBV4-3 to TRBJ2-3, with 7 bases identical to TRBD1. This CDR3 is built from 15 residues. Looked up from germline, CDR1 is LGHNA and CDR2 is YSLEER. J was trimmed by 3 bases and V by 4 bases; bases with no gene match: 7. CDR3 region: CASSPRGRVTDTQYF. The CDR3 DNA reads as TGCGCCAGCAGCCCGAGGGGGCGCGTAACAGATACGCAGTATTTT.

This clonotype was seen a handful of times. The chain couples TRBV6-1 to TRBJ2-2; TRBD2 might be the D (6 bases). Germline CDR1 reads MNHNS; CDR2 reads SASEGT. The CDR3 covers 14 residues. V was pared by 7 bases and J by 2 bases, with 11 bases between. CDR3 amino acids: CASKRARNTGELFF. For the CDR3, the DNA is TGTGCCAGCAAGCGGGCTCGAAACACCGGGGAGCTGTTTTTT.

The V and J genes are TRBV5-1 and TRBJ2-3; perhaps TRBD1 as D (6 bases). Germline V lookup: CDR1 SGHRS, CDR2 YFSETQ. The CDR3 totals 13 residues. V lost 6 bases, J lost 0 bases, and 8 bases lay in between. CDR3 coding DNA: TGCGCCAGCAATGGACAGAGCACAGATACGCAGTATTTT. This translates into CASNGQSTDTQYF.

V usage is TRBV6-5 and J usage is TRBJ1-1; no firm D call. CDR3 length: 12 amino acids. Germline V lookup: CDR1 MNHEY, CDR2 SVGAGI. Trimming stripped 0 bases from V and 10 bases from J, with 9 bases between. CDR3 nucleotide sequence: TGTGCCAGCAGTTACTCGTCTGGGAGAGCTTTCTTT. This translates into CASSYSSGRAFF.

This clonotype was recorded a few times. CDR3 amino acids: CASSKRRGEQYF. The CDR3 DNA is TGTGCCAGTAGTAAGAGGAGGGGCGAGCAGTACTTC. The V call is TRBV19, the J call TRBJ2-7, with D tentatively TRBD2 (6 bases). The V end was cut by 4 bases, the J end by 6 bases, with 10 bases between. Germline V lookup: CDR1 LNHDA, CDR2 SQIVND (reference sequence). The CDR3 is 12 amino acids.

V usage is TRBV11-2 and J usage is TRBJ2-2; D possibly corresponds to TRBD2 (5 bases). Between the trimmed V and J ends, which lost 5 bases and 5 bases, there was a span of 15 bases. Germline loops: CDR1 SGHAT, CDR2 FQNNGV. There are 15 residues in the CDR3. Written as DNA, the CDR3 is TGTGCCAGCAGCGCTCGGACTGCGGGTACCGGGGAGCTGTTTTTT. Protein: CASSARTAGTGELFF.

The rearrangement uses TRBV19 and TRBJ2-1; 10 bases align to TRBD2. The J segment lost 3 bases and the V segment lost 4 bases, leaving 3 bases of the junction unmatched. The CDR3 sequence is 15 residues long. Looked up from germline, CDR1 is LNHDA and CDR2 is SQIVND (reference sequence). CDR3 sequence reads: CASSTRTSGYNEQFF. CDR3 bases: TGTGCCAGTAGTACCCGGACTAGCGGCTACAATGAGCAGTTCTTC.

The chain couples TRBV5-6 to TRBJ2-3; no clear D gene. The germline V and J ends were trimmed by 4 bases and 0 bases, with 9 bases remaining between them. Per germline, CDR1 SGHDT and CDR2 YYEEEE. There are 14 residues in the CDR3. CDR3 sequence reads: CASSTSYSTDTQYF. CDR3 DNA: TGTGCCAGCAGCACCTCCTATAGCACAGATACGCAGTATTTT.

This sequence joins TRBV9 and TRBJ2-1; tentative D call: TRBD2 (6 bases). V dropped 0 bases and J dropped 10 bases, with 8 bases sitting between them. The germline gives CDR1 SGDLS, CDR2 YYNGEE. CDR3 length equals 12 residues. The CDR3 is CASSVARGEQFF. DNA of the CDR3: TGTGCCAGCAGCGTAGCCCGGGGGGAGCAGTTCTTC.

This clonotype has only a few counts. The gene calls are TRBV5-1 and TRBJ1-1; TRBD1 aligns across 8 bases. Trimming cost V 3 bases and J 5 bases; bases outside gene matches: 9. The CDR3 has 15 amino acids. Per the germline V gene, CDR1 is SGHRS and CDR2 is YFSETQ. Here the CDR3 DNA reads TGCGCCAGCAGCTGGGGGACAGGTGGGAGTACTGAAGCTTTCTTT. Its protein is CASSWGTGGSTEAFF.

The rearrangement uses TRBV3-1 and TRBJ2-3; D gene uncertain. Trimming shortened V by 4 bases and J by 2 bases, and 10 bases separated the two germline ends. CDR1 and CDR2 from the germline V gene are LGHDT and YNNKEL (reference sequence). The CDR3 consists of 14 residues. CDR3 coding DNA: TGTGCCAGCAGCCTCCGGACCAACACAGATACGCAGTATTTT. Protein product: CASSLRTNTDTQYF.

This clonotype was found a few times. The junction differs from germline at one of its ends, possibly a read error. The genes are TRBV3-1 and TRBJ2-7; D gene uncertain. Per the germline V gene, CDR1 is LGHDT and CDR2 is YNNKEL (reference sequence). This CDR3 spans 12 amino acids. The CDR3 protein is CASSQGSHEQYF. The CDR3 bases are TGTGCCAGCAGCCAGGGCTCCCACGAGCAGTACTTC.

This chain joins TRBV20-1 and TRBJ1-1, with D possibly matching TRBD1 (5 bases). The CDR3 runs to 15 residues. The V and J ends lost 5 bases and 1 base respectively, with 17 bases between them. Germline lookup yields CDR1 DFQATT and CDR2 SNEGSKA (reference sequence). The CDR3 here is CSALDSGQTNTEAFF. DNA of the CDR3: TGCAGTGCTCTTGACTCGGGGCAGACGAACACTGAAGCTTTCTTT.

There are a few counts of this clonotype. The rearrangement links TRBV5-1 to TRBJ1-2; no firm D call. The CDR3 totals 14 residues. CDR1 and CDR2 (germline): SGHRS, YFSETQ. V dropped 1 base and J dropped 8 bases, with 15 bases sitting between them. This CDR3 reads CASSLPGPGGGYTF. The CDR3 DNA reads as TGCGCCAGCAGCTTGCCCGGGCCCGGAGGAGGCTACACCTTC.

This clonotype was seen only a few times. The V call is TRBV20-1, the J call TRBJ1-4, with 10 bases lining up with TRBD1. Germline values: CDR1 DFQATT, CDR2 SNEGSKA (reference sequence). V trimming: 5 bases; J trimming: 7 bases; junction bases outside the gene matches: 4. There are 13 residues in the CDR3. The CDR3 reads CSAARDRGEKLFF. The CDR3 nucleotides are TGCAGTGCTGCTCGGGACAGGGGTGAAAAACTGTTTTTT.

This rearrangement joins TRBV29-1 to TRBJ1-4; D call uncertain. The germline gives CDR1 SQVTM, CDR2 ANQGSEA. Trimming pared 7 bases from V and 3 bases from J, leaving 9 bases between. The CDR3 sequence is 12 residues long. This CDR3 is CSGGGSNEKLFF. Here the CDR3 DNA reads TGCAGCGGTGGCGGGTCTAATGAAAAACTGTTTTTT.

This clonotype was found many times. The chain couples TRBV5-5 to TRBJ2-3, with D maybe TRBD2 (6 bases). Germline loops: CDR1 SGHKS, CDR2 YYEKEE (reference sequence). This CDR3 has 13 amino acids. Deletions cut 1 base from V and 4 bases from J, with 7 bases between. As DNA, the CDR3 is TGTGCCAGCAGCTTGCGGGAGTCAGATACGCAGTATTTT. It codes for CASSLRESDTQYF. Filled out from reference TRBV5-5 and TRBJ2-3, the complete variable domain reads DAGVTQSPTHLIKTRGQQVTLRCSPISGHKSVSWYQQVLGQGPQFIFQYYEKEERGRGNFPDRFSARQFPNYSSELNVNALLLGDSALYLCASSLRESDTQYFGPGTRLTVL.

V is TRBV9 and J is TRBJ2-5, with a weak D call TRBD1 (5 bases). Germline assignment: CDR1 SGDLS and CDR2 YYNGEE. Trimming left V 4 bases short and J 5 bases short, with 12 bases between. CDR3 length: 13 residues. The DNA for the CDR3 is TGTGCCAGCAGCCAACAGGCCCAGGAGACCCAGTACTTC. This translates into CASSQQAQETQYF.

In this sample, this clonotype turned up many times. The CDR3 region is CASSLAATYNEQFF. CDR3 nucleotide sequence: TGTGCCAGCAGCTTAGCTGCCACCTACAATGAGCAGTTCTTC. The J gene is TRBJ2-1, the V gene TRBV7-9; D is unclear. There are 14 residues in the CDR3. CDR1 SEHNR and CDR2 FQNEAQ come from the germline V gene (reference sequence). Between the trimmed V and J ends, which lost 0 bases and 2 bases, there was a span of 5 bases.

This clonotype was recorded many times. The V gene is TRBV2, the J gene TRBJ2-5; a possible D gene is TRBD1 (5 bases). This CDR3 is 12 amino acids long. Between the trimmed V and J ends, which lost 7 bases and 0 bases, there was a span of 6 bases. Germline V gene sequence: CDR1 SNHLY, CDR2 FYNNEI. The CDR3 reads CASKQDQETQYF. CDR3 bases: TGTGCCAGCAAACAGGACCAAGAGACCCAGTACTTC.